This T cell receptor (beta chain) was sequenced during a study of T-cell reconstitution after alpha-beta-depleted transplantation in children. CDR3 size: 16 residues. V lost 1 base, J lost 4 bases, and 13 bases lay in between. Germline loops: CDR1 LGHDT, CDR2 YNNKEL (reference sequence). Unique molecular identifiers were incorporated during preparation of the TCRbeta library. TCRdb redid the calling of the PCR reads with MiXCR, one entry per CDR3 protein. The table includes approximately 30,000 distinct CDR3 sequences, 5% to 7% detected once. This chain connects TRBV3-1 to TRBJ2-2; D may correspond to TRBD1 or TRBD2 (5 bases each). Sequencing was performed on PBMCs, mostly from graft donor cells, taken 180 days after TCRalphabeta/CD19-depleted stem cell transplant. The source of this sequence is a male patient aged 10-17 years who had a stem cell transplant for acute myeloid leukemia, so the T cells may come from the graft donor. CDR3: CASSQVSERGTGELFF. The CDR3 bases are TGTGCCAGCAGCCAAGTTTCGGAGAGGGGCACCGGGGAGCTGTTTTTT.